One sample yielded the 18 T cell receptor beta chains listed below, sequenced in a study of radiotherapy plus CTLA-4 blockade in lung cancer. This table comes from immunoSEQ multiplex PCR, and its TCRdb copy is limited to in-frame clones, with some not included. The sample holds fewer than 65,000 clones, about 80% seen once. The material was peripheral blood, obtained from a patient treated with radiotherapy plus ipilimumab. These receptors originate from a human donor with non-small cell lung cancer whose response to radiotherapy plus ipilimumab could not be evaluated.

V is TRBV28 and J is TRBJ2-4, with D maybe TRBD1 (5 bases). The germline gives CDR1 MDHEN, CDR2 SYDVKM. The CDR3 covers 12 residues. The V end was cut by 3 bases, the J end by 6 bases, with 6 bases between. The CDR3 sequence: CASSFDRNIQYF. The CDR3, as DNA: TGTGCCAGCAGTTTTGACAGAAACATTCAGTACTTC.

CDR3 DNA sequence: TGTGCCAGCAGCCCGCGTCGGCAGGGGGCAGGGTTCACTGAAGCTTTCTTT. As protein: CASSPRRQGAGFTEAFF. The chain is built from TRBV9 and TRBJ1-1; TRBD1 aligns across 8 bases. V was clipped by 4 bases and J by 4 bases; unmatched bases: 15. The germline V gene has CDR1 SGDLS and CDR2 YYNGEE. The CDR3 length is 17 residues.

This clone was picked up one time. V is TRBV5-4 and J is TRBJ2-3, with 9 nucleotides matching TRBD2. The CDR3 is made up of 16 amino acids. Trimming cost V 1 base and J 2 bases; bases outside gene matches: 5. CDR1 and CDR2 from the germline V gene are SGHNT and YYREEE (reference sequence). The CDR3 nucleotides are TGTGCCAGCAGCTTGCGGAGCGGGGGGCCCACAGATACGCAGTATTTT. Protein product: CASSLRSGGPTDTQYF.

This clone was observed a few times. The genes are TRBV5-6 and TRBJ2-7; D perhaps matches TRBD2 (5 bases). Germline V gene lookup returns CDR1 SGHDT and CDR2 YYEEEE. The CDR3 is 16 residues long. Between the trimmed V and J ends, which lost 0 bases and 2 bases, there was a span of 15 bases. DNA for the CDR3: TGTGCCAGCAGCTTGGCCGGCGGCGGGTCGGCCTACGAGCAGTACTTC. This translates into CASSLAGGGSAYEQYF.

CDR3 loop: CASLQDGTEAFF. The CDR3 DNA is TGTGCCAGCCTACAGGATGGCACTGAAGCTTTCTTT. The rearrangement joins TRBV18 to TRBJ1-1; D is possibly TRBD1 (5 bases). Trimming removed 8 bases at V and 4 bases at J, with 11 bases between. CDR3 length: 12 amino acids. CDR1 and CDR2 from the germline V gene are KGHSH and LQKENI.

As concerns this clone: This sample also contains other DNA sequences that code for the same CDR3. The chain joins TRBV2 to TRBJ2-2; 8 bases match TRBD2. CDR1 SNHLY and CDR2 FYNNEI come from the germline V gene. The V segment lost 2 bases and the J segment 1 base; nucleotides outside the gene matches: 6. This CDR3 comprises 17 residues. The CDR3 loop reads CASSERGLAGNTGELFF. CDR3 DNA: TGTGCCAGCAGTGAACGGGGTCTAGCGGGGAACACCGGGGAGCTGTTTTTT. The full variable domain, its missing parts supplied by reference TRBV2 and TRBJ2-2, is EPEVTQTPSHQVTQMGQEVILRCVPISNHLYFYWYRQILGQKVEFLVSFYNNEISEKSEIFDDQFSVERPDGSNFTLKIRSTKLEDSAMYFCASSERGLAGNTGELFFGEGSRLTVL.

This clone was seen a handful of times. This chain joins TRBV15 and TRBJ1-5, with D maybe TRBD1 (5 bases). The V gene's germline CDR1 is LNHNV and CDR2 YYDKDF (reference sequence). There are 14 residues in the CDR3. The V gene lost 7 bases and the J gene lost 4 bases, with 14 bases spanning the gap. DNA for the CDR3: TGTGCCACCAAGGATGAAGGGGCAAATCAGCCCCAGCATTTT. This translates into CATKDEGANQPQHF.

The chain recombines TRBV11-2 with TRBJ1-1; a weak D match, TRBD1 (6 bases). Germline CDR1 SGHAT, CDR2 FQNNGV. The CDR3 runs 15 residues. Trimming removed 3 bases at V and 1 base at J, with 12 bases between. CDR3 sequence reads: CASSLYRVENTEAFF. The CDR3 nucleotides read TGTGCCAGCAGCTTGTACAGGGTTGAGAACACTGAAGCTTTCTTT.

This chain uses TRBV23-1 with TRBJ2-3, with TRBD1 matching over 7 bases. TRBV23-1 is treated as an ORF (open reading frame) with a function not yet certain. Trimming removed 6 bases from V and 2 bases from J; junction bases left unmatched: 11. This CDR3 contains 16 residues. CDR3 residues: CASRSGQVEYTDTQYF. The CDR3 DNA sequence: TGCGCCAGCAGAAGCGGACAGGTCGAGTACACAGATACGCAGTATTTT.

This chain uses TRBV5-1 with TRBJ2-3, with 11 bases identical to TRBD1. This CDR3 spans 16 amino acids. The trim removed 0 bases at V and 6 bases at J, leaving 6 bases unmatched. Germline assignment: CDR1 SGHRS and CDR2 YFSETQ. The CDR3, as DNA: TGCGCCAGCAGCTTGGAGGGACAGGGGGATGTGGATACGCAGTATTTT. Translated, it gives CASSLEGQGDVDTQYF. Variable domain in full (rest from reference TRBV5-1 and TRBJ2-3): KAGVTQTPRYLIKTRGQQVTLSCSPISGHRSVSWYQQTPGQGLQFLFEYFSETQRNKGNFPGRFSGRQFSNSRSEMNVSTLELGDSALYLCASSLEGQGDVDTQYFGPGTRLTVL.

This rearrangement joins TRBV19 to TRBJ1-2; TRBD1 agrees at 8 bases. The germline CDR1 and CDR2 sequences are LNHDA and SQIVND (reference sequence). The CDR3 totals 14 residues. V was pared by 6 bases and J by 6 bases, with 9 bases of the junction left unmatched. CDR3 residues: CASRDGQGGNGYTF. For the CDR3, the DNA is TGTGCCAGTAGAGATGGACAGGGAGGGAATGGCTACACCTTC.

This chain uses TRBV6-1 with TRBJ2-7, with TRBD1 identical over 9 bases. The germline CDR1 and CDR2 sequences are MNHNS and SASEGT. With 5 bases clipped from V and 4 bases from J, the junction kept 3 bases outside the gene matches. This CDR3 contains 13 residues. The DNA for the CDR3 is TGTGCCAGCAGTCTAGACAGGGGGTACGAGCAGTACTTC. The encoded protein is CASSLDRGYEQYF.

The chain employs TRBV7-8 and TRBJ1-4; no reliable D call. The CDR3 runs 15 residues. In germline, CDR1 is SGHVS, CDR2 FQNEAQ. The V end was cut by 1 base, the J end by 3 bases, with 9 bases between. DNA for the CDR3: TGTGCCAGCAGCTTAGGGGCCTGGGCTAATGAAAAACTGTTTTTT. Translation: CASSLGAWANEKLFF.

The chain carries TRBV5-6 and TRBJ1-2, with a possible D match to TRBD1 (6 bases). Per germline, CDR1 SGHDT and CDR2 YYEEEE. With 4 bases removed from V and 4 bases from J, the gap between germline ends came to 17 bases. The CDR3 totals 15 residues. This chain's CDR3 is CASSPDFGQFYGYTF. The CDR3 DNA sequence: TGTGCCAGCAGCCCGGACTTTGGACAGTTCTATGGCTACACCTTC.

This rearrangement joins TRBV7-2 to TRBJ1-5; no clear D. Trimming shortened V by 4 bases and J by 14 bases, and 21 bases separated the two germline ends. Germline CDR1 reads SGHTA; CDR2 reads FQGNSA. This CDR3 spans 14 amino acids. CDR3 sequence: CASSSVGGYEAEHF. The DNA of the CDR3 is TGTGCCAGCAGCTCCGTCGGAGGTTATGAAGCCGAGCATTTT.

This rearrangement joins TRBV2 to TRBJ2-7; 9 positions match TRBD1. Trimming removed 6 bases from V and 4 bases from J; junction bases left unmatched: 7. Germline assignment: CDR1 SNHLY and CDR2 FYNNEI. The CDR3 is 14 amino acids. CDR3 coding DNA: TGTGCCAGCAGAACGACAGGGGGGACTTACGAGCAGTACTTC. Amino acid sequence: CASRTTGGTYEQYF.

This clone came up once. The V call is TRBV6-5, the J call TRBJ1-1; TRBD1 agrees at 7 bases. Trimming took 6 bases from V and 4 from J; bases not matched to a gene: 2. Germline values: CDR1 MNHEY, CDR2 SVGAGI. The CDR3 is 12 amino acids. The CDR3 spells CASSRQGTEAFF. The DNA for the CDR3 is TGTGCCAGCAGCCGACAGGGCACTGAAGCTTTCTTT.

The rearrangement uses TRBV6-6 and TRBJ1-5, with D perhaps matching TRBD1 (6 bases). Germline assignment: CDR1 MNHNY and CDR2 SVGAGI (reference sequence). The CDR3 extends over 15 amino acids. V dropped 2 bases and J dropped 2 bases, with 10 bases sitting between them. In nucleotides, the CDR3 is TGTGCCAGCAGTTACCCCTCAGGGGGCAATCAGCCCCAGCATTTT. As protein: CASSYPSGGNQPQHF.